This is a list of T cell receptor beta chains from one sample in a study of PD-L1 blockade in urothelial cancer. Profiled with immunoSEQ multiplex PCR; TCRdb holds only in-frame clones, not every one. The top ten clones hold roughly a tenth of a sample with tens of thousands of clones, 70% to 90% of them seen once. The specimen was PBMCs, collected around atezolizumab (anti-PD-L1) treatment. The origin of the receptors is a man between 60 and 70 years old with urothelial cancer. Each CDR3 is given with its conserved first and last residue. D genes are given only for firm matches. Only part of the rows carry a size: once, few, many, or a class if the clone is expanded.

cdr3_nt: TGCAGCGTTCGCGTCACAGGGGGTGCAGAGACCCAGTACTTC
cdr3_aa: CSVRVTGGAETQYF
d_call: TRBD1
v_call: TRBV29-1
clone_size: -
j_call: TRBJ2-5

cdr3_nt: TGTGCCAGCAGTGTGAGAAGGGGGAGTGAAAAACTGTTTTTT
cdr3_aa: CASSVRRGSEKLFF
d_call: -
v_call: TRBV2
clone_size: -
j_call: TRBJ1-4

cdr3_nt: TGTGCCTGGAATCCAGGGGCTAACACCGGGGAGCTGTTTTTT
cdr3_aa: CAWNPGANTGELFF
d_call: -
v_call: TRBV30
clone_size: -
j_call: TRBJ2-2

cdr3_nt: TGCGCCAGCAGTTTACAGGGGGCATCTGCAGATACGCAGTATTTT
cdr3_aa: CASSLQGASADTQYF
d_call: TRBD1
v_call: TRBV5-1
clone_size: -
j_call: TRBJ2-3

cdr3_nt: TGCGCCAGCAGCCAAGATCGAGGGCCCGATACGCAGTATTTT
cdr3_aa: CASSQDRGPDTQYF
d_call: -
v_call: TRBV4-1
clone_size: -
j_call: TRBJ2-3

cdr3_nt: TGTGCCAGTAGTGTGAGACAGCCTACCCGTGGCTACACCTTC
cdr3_aa: CASSVRQPTRGYTF
d_call: -
v_call: TRBV19
clone_size: -
j_call: TRBJ1-2

cdr3_nt: TGTGCCAGCAGTTCGACAGGGGGACGTAGAAACAATGAGCAGTTCTTC
cdr3_aa: CASSSTGGRRNNEQFF
d_call: TRBD1
v_call: TRBV6-5
clone_size: -
j_call: TRBJ2-1

cdr3_nt: TGTGCCAGCAGCAAAGCCGGGACAAACATCCACACTGAAGCTTTCTTT
cdr3_aa: CASSKAGTNIHTEAFF
d_call: -
v_call: TRBV21-1
clone_size: -
j_call: TRBJ1-1

cdr3_nt: TGTGCCAGCAGCTTGACAGGGAGCTCCTATAATTCACCCCTCCACTTT
cdr3_aa: CASSLTGSSYNSPLHF
d_call: -
v_call: TRBV5-5
clone_size: -
j_call: TRBJ1-6

cdr3_nt: TGTGCCAGCAGCAACTACAAGGAAGAGCAGTTCTTC
cdr3_aa: CASSNYKEEQFF
d_call: -
v_call: TRBV7-3
clone_size: -
j_call: TRBJ2-1

cdr3_nt: TGTGCCAGCAGCTTAGATCGGTATCGACAGGGGAATTCACCCCTCCACTTT
cdr3_aa: CASSLDRYRQGNSPLHF
d_call: TRBD1
v_call: TRBV11-2
clone_size: -
j_call: TRBJ1-6

cdr3_nt: TGTGCCACCAGCAGAGATAGGTCCGGGGGGGCAGATACGCAGTATTTT
cdr3_aa: CATSRDRSGGADTQYF
d_call: TRBD2
v_call: TRBV15
clone_size: few
j_call: TRBJ2-3

cdr3_nt: TGTGCCAGCAGCTACACCGGGAGCTACGAGCAGTACTTC
cdr3_aa: CASSYTGSYEQYF
d_call: -
v_call: TRBV7-8
clone_size: -
j_call: TRBJ2-7

cdr3_nt: TGTGCCAGCAGCCCGGGACTAGCGGGGGGGCGAGAGACCCAGTACTTC
cdr3_aa: CASSPGLAGGRETQYF
d_call: TRBD2
v_call: TRBV7-2
clone_size: -
j_call: TRBJ2-5

cdr3_nt: TGCAGCGTTGTGTCCAGGGCAAACGAGCAGTACTTC
cdr3_aa: CSVVSRANEQYF
d_call: -
v_call: TRBV29-1
clone_size: -
j_call: TRBJ2-7

cdr3_nt: TGTGCCAGCAGCTTAGGACTAGCGGGCACCGGGGAGCTGTTTTTT
cdr3_aa: CASSLGLAGTGELFF
d_call: TRBD2
v_call: TRBV7-3
clone_size: -
j_call: TRBJ2-2

cdr3_nt: TGTGCCAGCAGCTTACAGGACAGGGGGCTTAGGGATCAGCCCCAGCATTTT
cdr3_aa: CASSLQDRGLRDQPQHF
d_call: TRBD1
v_call: TRBV7-9
clone_size: once
j_call: TRBJ1-5

cdr3_nt: TGTGCCAGCAGCTTAATAGGCGCAGCCGGAGGTTCACCCCTCCACTTT
cdr3_aa: CASSLIGAAGGSPLHF
d_call: -
v_call: TRBV7-2
clone_size: -
j_call: TRBJ1-6

cdr3_nt: TGTGCCAGCAGCCAAGATATAGCGGGGGAATACAATGAGCAGTTCTTC
cdr3_aa: CASSQDIAGEYNEQFF
d_call: TRBD2
v_call: TRBV4-2
clone_size: -
j_call: TRBJ2-1

cdr3_nt: TGTGCCAGCAGCCCCGGGACAGGGGACACCTACGAGCAGTACTTC
cdr3_aa: CASSPGTGDTYEQYF
d_call: TRBD1
v_call: TRBV2
clone_size: -
j_call: TRBJ2-7

cdr3_nt: TGTGCCAGCAGATCACGGGACAGGGGGACCTACTACGAGCAGTACTTC
cdr3_aa: CASRSRDRGTYYEQYF
d_call: TRBD1
v_call: TRBV6-6
clone_size: -
j_call: TRBJ2-7

cdr3_nt: TGTGCCAGCAGTCCCCCAGGGGAGACCCAGTACTTC
cdr3_aa: CASSPPGETQYF
d_call: -
v_call: TRBV27
clone_size: -
j_call: TRBJ2-5

cdr3_nt: TGTGCCAGCAGCGTAGATGGGCGGGGGGGACCAGATACGCAGTATTTT
cdr3_aa: CASSVDGRGGPDTQYF
d_call: TRBD2
v_call: TRBV9
clone_size: -
j_call: TRBJ2-3

cdr3_nt: TGCGCCAGCAGCTTGGACACAGCTACCGGGGAGCTGTTTTTT
cdr3_aa: CASSLDTATGELFF
d_call: -
v_call: TRBV5-1
clone_size: -
j_call: TRBJ2-2

cdr3_nt: TGTGCCAGCTCACCCGTGCAGGGTGAAGCTTTCTTT
cdr3_aa: CASSPVQGEAFF
d_call: -
v_call: TRBV18
clone_size: -
j_call: TRBJ1-1

cdr3_nt: TGTGCCAGCAGCGTAGGGGAGGGGAACTATAATTCACCCCTCCACTTT
cdr3_aa: CASSVGEGNYNSPLHF
d_call: -
v_call: TRBV9
clone_size: -
j_call: TRBJ1-6

cdr3_nt: TGCGCCAGCAGCTCCCTAGCGGCTAGCACAGATACGCAGTATTTT
cdr3_aa: CASSSLAASTDTQYF
d_call: TRBD2
v_call: TRBV5-1
clone_size: -
j_call: TRBJ2-3

cdr3_nt: TGTGCGGATTCGAGGGATCGTGATGGCGAGCAGTACTTC
cdr3_aa: CADSRDRDGEQYF
d_call: -
v_call: TRBV5-4
clone_size: few
j_call: TRBJ2-7

cdr3_nt: TGTGCCAGCAGCTCTGGGACAGCAACTAATGAAAAACTGTTTTTT
cdr3_aa: CASSSGTATNEKLFF
d_call: TRBD1
v_call: TRBV5-4
clone_size: -
j_call: TRBJ1-4

cdr3_nt: TGTGCCAGCAGCTTAGTTATGGGGGGGGTGATTGAGACCCAGTACTTC
cdr3_aa: CASSLVMGGVIETQYF
d_call: TRBD2
v_call: TRBV7-8
clone_size: -
j_call: TRBJ2-5

cdr3_nt: TGTGCCAGCAGCTTCACTAGCGGGGGCGATGAGCAGTTCTTC
cdr3_aa: CASSFTSGGDEQFF
d_call: TRBD2
v_call: TRBV7-8
clone_size: few
j_call: TRBJ2-1

cdr3_nt: TGTGCCAGCAGTGAAGGGACTACTTTCACGCAGTATTTT
cdr3_aa: CASSEGTTFTQYF
d_call: -
v_call: TRBV6-1
clone_size: once
j_call: TRBJ2-3

cdr3_nt: TGTGCCAGTAGTATCGGGGACAGACCCACAGATACGCAGTATTTT
cdr3_aa: CASSIGDRPTDTQYF
d_call: TRBD1
v_call: TRBV19
clone_size: few
j_call: TRBJ2-3

cdr3_nt: TGTGCCAGCAGCGAACAGGGGGCAAATTCACCCCTCCACTTT
cdr3_aa: CASSEQGANSPLHF
d_call: TRBD1
v_call: TRBV7-3
clone_size: -
j_call: TRBJ1-6

cdr3_nt: TGTGCCAGCAAAGGGACAGCTGAAGCTTTCTTT
cdr3_aa: CASKGTAEAFF
d_call: TRBD1
v_call: TRBV2
clone_size: few
j_call: TRBJ1-1

cdr3_nt: TGTGCCTGGAGCCCGGGGAATGGAAACACCATATATTTT
cdr3_aa: CAWSPGNGNTIYF
d_call: -
v_call: TRBV30
clone_size: -
j_call: TRBJ1-3

cdr3_nt: TGTGCCAGCATTCAAAGACAGGGATTGGAGTCTACCTATGGCTACACCTTC
cdr3_aa: CASIQRQGLESTYGYTF
d_call: TRBD1
v_call: TRBV2
clone_size: few
j_call: TRBJ1-2

cdr3_nt: TGTGCCAGCAGCGCCGGGAGGGCCACAGATACGCAGTATTTT
cdr3_aa: CASSAGRATDTQYF
d_call: TRBD2
v_call: TRBV9
clone_size: -
j_call: TRBJ2-3

cdr3_nt: TGTGCCAGCAGCCCGGGGGGATTAGCGGGGCCAGATACGCAGTATTTT
cdr3_aa: CASSPGGLAGPDTQYF
d_call: TRBD2
v_call: TRBV14
clone_size: -
j_call: TRBJ2-3

cdr3_nt: TGTGCCAGTAGTCCCCTCGACAGGGCATCCAATGAGCAGTTCTTC
cdr3_aa: CASSPLDRASNEQFF
d_call: TRBD1
v_call: TRBV19
clone_size: -
j_call: TRBJ2-1

cdr3_nt: TGTGCCAGCAGTTGGGGGGGCGGGATTGGAAAACTGTTTTTT
cdr3_aa: CASSWGGGIGKLFF
d_call: -
v_call: TRBV28
clone_size: -
j_call: TRBJ1-4

cdr3_nt: TGTGCCAGCAGCTTAGATGGGGGGGGAACTAGCACAGATACGCAGTATTTT
cdr3_aa: CASSLDGGGTSTDTQYF
d_call: TRBD2
v_call: TRBV11-3
clone_size: -
j_call: TRBJ2-3